This T cell receptor (beta chain) was captured in a study of beta chain features in type 1 diabetes. Across the study: Researchers looked at over 100,000,000 sorted cells across all samples.

Concerning this clone itself: Its antigen is not identified. This sample also contains other DNA sequences that code for the same CDR3.

The study reverse transcribed the entire isolated RNA, so it sequenced expressed TCRB transcripts. Sequenced by immunoSEQ multiplex PCR; TCRdb stores in-frame clones only, minus some. The repertoire includes roughly 250,000 clones, roughly 20% of them detected once, and approximately 0.029% sits in the top ten. Germline-derived CDR1 and CDR2 are MDHEN and SYDVKM. CDR3 length: 14 residues. V lost 4 bases, J lost 4 bases, and 2 bases stayed unmatched. Study-level results: The influence of HLA type on TCRB rearrangement stayed undetermined. TCRB CDR3s from Type 1 diabetes patients were moderately but significantly shorter in all four CD4+ subsets.

Central memory, naive, regulatory and stem cell-like memory CD4+ cells were sorted by CD45RO/CCR7/CD25/CD127/CD95/CD27. Each of the sorted populations had a purity greater than 95%. The sample consisted of naive CD4+ T cells from blood. The TCR comes from a woman between 40 and 50 years old with type 1 diabetes. This chain joins TRBV28 and TRBJ2-1; TRBD1 agrees at 9 bases. CDR3 residues: CASSSGQGYNEQFF. The CDR3 nucleotides are TGTGCCAGCAGTTCCGGACAGGGGTACAATGAGCAGTTCTTC.